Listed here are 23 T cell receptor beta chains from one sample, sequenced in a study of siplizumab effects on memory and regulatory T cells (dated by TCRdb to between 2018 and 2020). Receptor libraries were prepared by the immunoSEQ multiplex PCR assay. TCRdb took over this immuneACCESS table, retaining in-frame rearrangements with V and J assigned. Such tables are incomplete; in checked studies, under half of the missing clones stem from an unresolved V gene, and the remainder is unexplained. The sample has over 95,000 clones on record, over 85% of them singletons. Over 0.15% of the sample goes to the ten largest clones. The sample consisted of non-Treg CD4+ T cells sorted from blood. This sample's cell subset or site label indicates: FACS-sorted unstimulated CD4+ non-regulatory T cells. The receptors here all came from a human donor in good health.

The CDR3 sequence: CASSLATILNQPQHF. The CDR3 nucleotides are TGTGCCAGCAGCTTAGCTACGATCCTCAATCAGCCCCAGCATTTT. This chain connects TRBV7-2 to TRBJ1-5; unclear D gene. The CDR3 consists of 15 residues. V was shortened by 0 bases and J by 3 bases, with 9 bases between the two germline ends. Germline assignment: CDR1 SGHTA and CDR2 FQGNSA.

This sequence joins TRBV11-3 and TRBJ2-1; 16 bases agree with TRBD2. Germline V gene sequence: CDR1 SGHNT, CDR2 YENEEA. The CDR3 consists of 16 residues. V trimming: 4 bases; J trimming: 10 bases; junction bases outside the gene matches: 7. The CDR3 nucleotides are TGTGCCAGCAGCTCGGGGACTAGCGGGGGGGCCGAGGAGCAGTTCTTC. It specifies CASSSGTSGGAEEQFF.

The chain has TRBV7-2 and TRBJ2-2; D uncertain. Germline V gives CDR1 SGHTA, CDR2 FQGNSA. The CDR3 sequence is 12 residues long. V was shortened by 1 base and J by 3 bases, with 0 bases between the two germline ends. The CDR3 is CASSLDTGELFF. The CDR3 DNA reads TGTGCCAGCAGCTTAGACACCGGGGAGCTGTTTTTT.

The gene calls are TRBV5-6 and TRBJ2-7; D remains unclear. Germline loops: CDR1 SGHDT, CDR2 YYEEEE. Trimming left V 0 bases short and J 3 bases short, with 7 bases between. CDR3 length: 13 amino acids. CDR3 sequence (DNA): TGTGCCAGCAGCTTGGAGATGATCTACGAGCAGTACTTC. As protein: CASSLEMIYEQYF. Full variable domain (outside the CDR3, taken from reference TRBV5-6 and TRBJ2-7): DAGVTQSPTHLIKTRGQQVTLRCSPKSGHDTVSWYQQALGQGPQFIFQYYEEEERQRGNFPDRFSGHQFPNYSSELNVNALLLGDSALYLCASSLEMIYEQYFGPGTRLTVT.

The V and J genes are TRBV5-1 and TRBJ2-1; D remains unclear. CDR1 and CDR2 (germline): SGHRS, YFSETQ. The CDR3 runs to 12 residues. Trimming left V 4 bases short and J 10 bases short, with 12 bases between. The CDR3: CASSDRSLEQFF. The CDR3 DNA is TGCGCCAGCAGCGATCGGAGTTTGGAGCAGTTCTTC.

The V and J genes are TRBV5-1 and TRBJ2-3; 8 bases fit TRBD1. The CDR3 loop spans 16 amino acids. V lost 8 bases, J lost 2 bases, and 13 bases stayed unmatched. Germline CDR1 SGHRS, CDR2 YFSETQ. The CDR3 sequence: CARSPDRATATDTQYF. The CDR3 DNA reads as TGCGCCAGAAGTCCGGACAGGGCGACGGCCACAGATACGCAGTATTTT.

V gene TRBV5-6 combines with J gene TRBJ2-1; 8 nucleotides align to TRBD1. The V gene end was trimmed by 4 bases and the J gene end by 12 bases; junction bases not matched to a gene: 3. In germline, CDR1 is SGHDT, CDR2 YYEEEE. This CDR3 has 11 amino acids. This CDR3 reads CASSAGTGQFF. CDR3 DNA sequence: TGTGCCAGCAGCGCGGGGACAGGGCAGTTCTTC.

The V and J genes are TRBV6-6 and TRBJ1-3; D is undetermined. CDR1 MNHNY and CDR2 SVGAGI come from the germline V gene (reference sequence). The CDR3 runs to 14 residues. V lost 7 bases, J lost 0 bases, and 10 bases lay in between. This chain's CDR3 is CASTDRSSGNTIYF. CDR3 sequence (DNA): TGTGCCAGCACGGACCGTAGCTCTGGAAACACCATATATTTT.

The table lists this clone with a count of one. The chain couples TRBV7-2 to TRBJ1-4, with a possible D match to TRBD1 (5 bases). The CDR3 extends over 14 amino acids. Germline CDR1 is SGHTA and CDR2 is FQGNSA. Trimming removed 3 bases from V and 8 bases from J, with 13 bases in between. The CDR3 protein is CASSFPTRGEKLFF. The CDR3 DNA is TGTGCCAGCAGCTTTCCGACCCGGGGGGAAAAACTGTTTTTT.

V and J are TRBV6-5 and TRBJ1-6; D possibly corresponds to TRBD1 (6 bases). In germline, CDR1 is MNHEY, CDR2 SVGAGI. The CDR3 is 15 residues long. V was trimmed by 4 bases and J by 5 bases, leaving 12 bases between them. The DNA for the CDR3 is TGTGCCAGCAGTTTCCGACAGGCTAATAATTCACCCCTCCACTTT. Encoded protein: CASSFRQANNSPLHF.

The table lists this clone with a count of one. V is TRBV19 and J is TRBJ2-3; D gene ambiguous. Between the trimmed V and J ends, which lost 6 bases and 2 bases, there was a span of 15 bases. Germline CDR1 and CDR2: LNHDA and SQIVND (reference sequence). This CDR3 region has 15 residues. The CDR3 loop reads CASSPFAGDTDTQYF. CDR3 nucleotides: TGTGCCAGTAGCCCATTCGCCGGTGACACAGATACGCAGTATTTT.

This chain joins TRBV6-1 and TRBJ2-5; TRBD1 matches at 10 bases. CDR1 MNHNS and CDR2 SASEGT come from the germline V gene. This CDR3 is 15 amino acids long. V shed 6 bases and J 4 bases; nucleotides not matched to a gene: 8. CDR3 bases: TGTGCCAGCAGGAGGGACAGGGGATTTATAGAGACCCAGTACTTC. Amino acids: CASRRDRGFIETQYF.

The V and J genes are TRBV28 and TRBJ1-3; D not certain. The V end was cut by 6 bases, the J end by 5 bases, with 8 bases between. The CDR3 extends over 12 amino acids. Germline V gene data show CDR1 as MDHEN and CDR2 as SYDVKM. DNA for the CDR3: TGTGCCAGCAGACCACAGAGAAACACCATATATTTT. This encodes CASRPQRNTIYF.

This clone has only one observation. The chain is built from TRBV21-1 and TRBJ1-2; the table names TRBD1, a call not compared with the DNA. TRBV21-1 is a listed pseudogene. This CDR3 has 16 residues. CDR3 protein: CASSKVPYRAPYGYTF. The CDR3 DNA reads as TGTGCCAGCAGCAAAGTTCCTTACAGGGCACCCTATGGCTACACCTTC.

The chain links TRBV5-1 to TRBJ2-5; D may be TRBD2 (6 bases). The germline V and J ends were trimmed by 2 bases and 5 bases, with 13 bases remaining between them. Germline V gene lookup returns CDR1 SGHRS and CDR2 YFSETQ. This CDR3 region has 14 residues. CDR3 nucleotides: TGCGCCAGCAGCTTCGGGACTTGGGGGGAGACCCAGTACTTC. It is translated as CASSFGTWGETQYF.

In DNA form, the CDR3 reads TGTGCCAGCAGCAAAGGAAAGAGTGCGTCTGGAAACACCATATATTTT. As protein: CASSKGKSASGNTIYF. This chain uses TRBV21-1 with TRBJ1-3. TRBV21-1 is tagged as a pseudogene. CDR3 length: 16 residues.

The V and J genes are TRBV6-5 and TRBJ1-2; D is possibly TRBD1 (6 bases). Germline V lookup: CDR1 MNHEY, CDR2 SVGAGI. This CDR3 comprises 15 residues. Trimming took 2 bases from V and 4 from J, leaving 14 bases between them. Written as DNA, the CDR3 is TGTGCCAGCAGTTACACGGGGGACACAACCTATGGCTACACCTTC. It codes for CASSYTGDTTYGYTF.

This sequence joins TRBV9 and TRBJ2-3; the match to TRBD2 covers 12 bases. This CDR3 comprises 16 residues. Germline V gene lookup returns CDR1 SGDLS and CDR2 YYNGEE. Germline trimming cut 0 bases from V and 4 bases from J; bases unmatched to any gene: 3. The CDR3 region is CASSVGLAGGADTQYF. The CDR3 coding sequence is TGTGCCAGCAGCGTAGGTCTAGCGGGGGGGGCAGATACGCAGTATTTT.

CDR3 coding DNA: TGCAGCGGCCAGGGAGTGGGAGGCTACACCTTC. Protein product: CSGQGVGGYTF. The chain couples TRBV29-1 to TRBJ1-2, with D perhaps matching TRBD1 (5 bases). The V end lost 7 bases, the J end lost 8 bases, and 14 bases lay between the germline ends. Per the germline V gene, CDR1 is SQVTM and CDR2 is ANQGSEA. The CDR3 loop spans 11 amino acids.

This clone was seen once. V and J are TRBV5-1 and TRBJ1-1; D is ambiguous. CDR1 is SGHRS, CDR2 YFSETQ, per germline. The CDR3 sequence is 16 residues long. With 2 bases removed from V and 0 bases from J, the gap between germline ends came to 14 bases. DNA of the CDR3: TGCGCCAGCAGCTTTTCACCGCGACGACTGAACACTGAAGCTTTCTTT. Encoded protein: CASSFSPRRLNTEAFF.

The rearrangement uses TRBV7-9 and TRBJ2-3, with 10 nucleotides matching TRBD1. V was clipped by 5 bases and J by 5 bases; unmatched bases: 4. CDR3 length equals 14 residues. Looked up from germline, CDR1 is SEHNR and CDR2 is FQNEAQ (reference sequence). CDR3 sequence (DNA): TGTGCCAGCAGCAAGGACAGGGGGGAAGATACGCAGTATTTT. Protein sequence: CASSKDRGEDTQYF.

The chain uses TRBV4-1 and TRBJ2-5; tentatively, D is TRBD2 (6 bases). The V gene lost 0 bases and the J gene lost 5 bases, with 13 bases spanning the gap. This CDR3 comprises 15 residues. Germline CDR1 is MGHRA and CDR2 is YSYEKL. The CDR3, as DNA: TGCGCCAGCAGCCAAGATGGGACTTGGGGGGAGACCCAGTACTTC. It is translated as CASSQDGTWGETQYF.

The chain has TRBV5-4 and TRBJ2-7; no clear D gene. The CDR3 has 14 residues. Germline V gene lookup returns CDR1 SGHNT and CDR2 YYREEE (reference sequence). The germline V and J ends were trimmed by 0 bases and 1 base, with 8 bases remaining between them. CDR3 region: CASSLEQASYEQYF. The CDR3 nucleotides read TGTGCCAGCAGCTTGGAGCAAGCTTCCTACGAGCAGTACTTC. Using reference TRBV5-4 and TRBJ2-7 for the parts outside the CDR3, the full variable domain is ETGVTQSPTHLIKTRGQQVTLRCSSQSGHNTVSWYQQALGQGPQFIFQYYREEENGRGNFPPRFSGLQFPNYSSELNVNALELDDSALYLCASSLEQASYEQYFGPGTRLTVT.